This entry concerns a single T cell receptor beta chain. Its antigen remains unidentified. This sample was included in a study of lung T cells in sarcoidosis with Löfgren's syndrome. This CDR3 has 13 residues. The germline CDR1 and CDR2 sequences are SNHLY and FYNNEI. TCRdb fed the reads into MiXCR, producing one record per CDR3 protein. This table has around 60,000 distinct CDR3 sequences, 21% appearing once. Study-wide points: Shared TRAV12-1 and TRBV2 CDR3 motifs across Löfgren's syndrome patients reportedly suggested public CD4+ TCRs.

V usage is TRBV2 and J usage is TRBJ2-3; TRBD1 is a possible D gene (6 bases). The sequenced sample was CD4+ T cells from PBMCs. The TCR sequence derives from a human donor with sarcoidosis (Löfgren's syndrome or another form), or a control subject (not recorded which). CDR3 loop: CATAQGYTDTQYF. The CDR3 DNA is TGTGCTACTGCACAGGGATACACAGATACGCAGTATTTT.